The next 19 T cell receptor beta chains were all read from a single sample in a study of T cell responses to AZD1222 COVID-19 vaccine. Libraries were prepared by immunoSEQ multiplex PCR; TCRdb keeps only in-frame clonotypes and omits some of them. The table lists about 69,000 clones, approximately 87% of them singletons. Sequenced material: peripheral blood, taken 28 days after the second AZD1222 dose. The receptor source for this set is an adult who received the AZD1222 COVID-19 vaccine.

CDR3 region: CASSLEVGRNEQFF. CDR3 bases: TGCGCCAGCAGCTTGGAGGTCGGGCGCAATGAGCAGTTCTTC. J is TRBJ2-1 and V is TRBV5-1; D is uncertain. Trimming shortened V by 0 bases and J by 6 bases, and 10 bases separated the two germline ends. This CDR3 is 14 amino acids long. CDR1 is SGHRS and CDR2 is YFSETQ in the germline V gene. Full variable domain (missing parts from reference TRBV5-1 and TRBJ2-1): KAGVTQTPRYLIKTRGQQVTLSCSPISGHRSVSWYQQTPGQGLQFLFEYFSETQRNKGNFPGRFSGRQFSNSRSEMNVSTLELGDSALYLCASSLEVGRNEQFFGPGTRLTVL.

The J gene is TRBJ2-2, the V gene TRBV27, with TRBD2 matching 8 bases. CDR1 and CDR2 (germline): MNHEY, SMNVEV (reference sequence). Unmatched junction bases numbered 10, after V lost 4 bases and J lost 6 bases. The CDR3 is 16 amino acids. Here the CDR3 DNA reads TGTGCCAGCAGTTCCCTTTTCGGACTAGCCCCCGGGGAGCTGTTTTTT. As protein: CASSSLFGLAPGELFF.

The chain uses TRBV18 and TRBJ2-7; D gene uncertain. Germline CDR1 is KGHSH and CDR2 is LQKENI. Between the trimmed V and J ends, which lost 3 bases and 2 bases, there was a span of 11 bases. The CDR3 is 14 residues long. The CDR3 is CASSPPLATYEQYF. The CDR3 nucleotides are TGTGCCAGCTCACCGCCTTTGGCGACCTACGAGCAGTACTTC.

The gene calls are TRBV2 and TRBJ2-3; 9 nucleotides align to TRBD2. This CDR3 is 17 amino acids long. V shed 7 bases, J shed 1 base, and the junction held 12 bases outside the gene matches. CDR1 is SNHLY and CDR2 is FYNNEI in the germline V gene. CDR3 in amino acids: CASTDPQAGGRTDTQYF. The CDR3 bases are TGTGCCAGCACAGATCCCCAAGCGGGGGGCCGCACAGATACGCAGTATTTT.

This clone was picked up a small number of times. The same CDR3 arises from other DNA sequences in this sample as well. The chain joins TRBV5-1 to TRBJ1-5; D not resolved. Deletions cut 0 bases from V and 3 bases from J, with 7 bases between. Per germline, CDR1 SGHRS and CDR2 YFSETQ. The CDR3 sequence is 14 residues long. DNA for the CDR3: TGCGCCAGCAGCTTGGACGGTACCAATCAGCCCCAGCATTTT. Protein product: CASSLDGTNQPQHF. Full variable domain (rest looked up from reference TRBV5-1 and TRBJ1-5): KAGVTQTPRYLIKTRGQQVTLSCSPISGHRSVSWYQQTPGQGLQFLFEYFSETQRNKGNFPGRFSGRQFSNSRSEMNVSTLELGDSALYLCASSLDGTNQPQHFGDGTRLSIL.

This clone was found once. The V call is TRBV6-5, the J call TRBJ1-1; D is unclear. This CDR3 contains 14 residues. Germline V gene sequence: CDR1 MNHEY, CDR2 SVGAGI. V lost 6 bases to trimming and J lost 2 bases, with 13 bases between them. CDR3 sequence reads: CASRFDKGNTEAFF. CDR3 coding DNA: TGTGCCAGCAGGTTTGACAAAGGAAACACTGAAGCTTTCTTT.

The chain recombines TRBV18 with TRBJ1-2; no clear D gene. CDR1 KGHSH and CDR2 LQKENI come from the germline V gene. V dropped 2 bases and J dropped 0 bases, with 7 bases sitting between them. The CDR3 is made up of 14 amino acids. The chain's CDR3 is CASSPATTNYGYTF. The CDR3 nucleotides read TGTGCCAGCTCACCAGCAACGACTAACTATGGCTACACCTTC.

This chain links TRBV11-2 with TRBJ1-1; D ambiguous. CDR1 and CDR2 from the germline V gene are SGHAT and FQNNGV. V shed 7 bases and J shed 1 base, with 13 bases lying between them. The CDR3 has 14 residues. The CDR3 here is CASNLRRENTEAFF. In DNA, the CDR3 is TGTGCCAGCAACCTACGACGGGAGAACACTGAAGCTTTCTTT.

This chain links TRBV6-5 with TRBJ1-3; D uncertain. Germline V gives CDR1 MNHEY, CDR2 SVGAGI. Trimming stripped 0 bases from V and 0 bases from J, with 9 bases between. This CDR3 has 16 residues. The CDR3 spells CASSYSIHLSGNTIYF. DNA for the CDR3: TGTGCCAGCAGTTACTCGATTCACCTCTCTGGAAACACCATATATTTT.

This chain uses TRBV2 with TRBJ2-5, with D perhaps matching TRBD2 (6 bases). In germline, CDR1 is SNHLY, CDR2 FYNNEI. The CDR3 totals 12 residues. V lost 8 bases and J 3 bases, leaving 10 bases between the germline ends. The CDR3 sequence is CASGGTEETQYF. The CDR3 DNA is TGTGCCAGCGGTGGGACTGAAGAGACCCAGTACTTC.

The CDR3, as DNA: TGTGCCTGGAGGGGCGGGAGGGCCTTCGGGGAGCTGTTTTTT. It yields the protein CAWRGGRAFGELFF. The chain employs TRBV30 and TRBJ2-2, with TRBD2 identical over 9 bases. CDR3 size: 14 residues. From germline, CDR1 is GTSNPN and CDR2 SVGIG (reference sequence). V gave up 3 bases and J gave up 7 bases; unmatched junction bases: 6.

In regard to this clone: Given the absence of the conserved phenylalanine or tryptophan at the CDR3 end, a read error is likely. It is unclear where the CDR3 begins or ends on the DNA, so no DNA is shown, and the CDR3 is as TCRdb lists it. The CDR3 is CSAGNLQPSY. J is TRBJ1-1 and V is TRBV20-1. The CDR3 has 10 residues if both end residues are counted. Per germline, CDR1 DFQATT and CDR2 SNEGSKA (reference sequence).

The chain has TRBV5-4 and TRBJ2-3; 7 bases fit TRBD2. The germline V gene has CDR1 SGHNT and CDR2 YYREEE (reference sequence). Unmatched junction bases numbered 6, after V lost 0 bases and J lost 5 bases. This CDR3 is built from 15 residues. This CDR3 is CASSLGEGRGDTQYF. The CDR3 DNA reads TGTGCCAGCAGCTTGGGGGAGGGCCGGGGAGATACGCAGTATTTT. Full variable domain (remainder filled in from reference TRBV5-4 and TRBJ2-3): ETGVTQSPTHLIKTRGQQVTLRCSSQSGHNTVSWYQQALGQGPQFIFQYYREEENGRGNFPPRFSGLQFPNYSSELNVNALELDDSALYLCASSLGEGRGDTQYFGPGTRLTVL.

The rearrangement links TRBV5-1 to TRBJ2-7; no clear D. The ends were cut back, 7 bases at V and 6 bases at J, with 14 bases in the middle. In germline, CDR1 is SGHRS, CDR2 YFSETQ. This CDR3 is 12 amino acids long. CDR3 in DNA: TGCGCCAGCGGCCTGGTGAGGCCCGAGCAGTACTTC. It yields the protein CASGLVRPEQYF.

This clone was found a few times. This sample also contains other DNA sequences that code for the same CDR3. CDR3 nucleotides: TGTGCTAGTGGTTCCGGGACAGCTGCCTACGAGCAGTACTTC. This sequence encodes CASGSGTAAYEQYF. This chain uses TRBV12-5 with TRBJ2-7, with 7 nucleotides matching TRBD1. The CDR3 has 14 amino acids. J gave up 2 bases and V 4 bases, and 5 bases lay outside the gene matches. The germline V gene has CDR1 LGHNT and CDR2 FRNRAP.

The gene calls are TRBV19 and TRBJ1-2; D may be TRBD1 (5 bases). V lost 9 bases and J lost 2, with 10 bases in between. Germline values: CDR1 LNHDA, CDR2 SQIVND (reference sequence). CDR3 size: 12 residues. The CDR3: CASRVPNYGYTF. CDR3 sequence (DNA): TGTGCCAGCAGGGTCCCCAACTATGGCTACACCTTC.

The chain has TRBV24-1 and TRBJ2-3, with D perhaps being TRBD1 or TRBD2 (5 bases each). Between the trimmed V and J ends, which lost 3 bases and 5 bases, there was a span of 8 bases. Germline lookup yields CDR1 KGHDR and CDR2 SFDVKD. The CDR3 spans 13 residues. The DNA for the CDR3 is TGTGCCACCAGTGATGATGGGGGAGATACGCAGTATTTT. Protein product: CATSDDGGDTQYF.

The V call is TRBV20-1, the J call TRBJ1-2; D call uncertain. CDR1 and CDR2 from the germline V gene are DFQATT and SNEGSKA (reference sequence). This CDR3 region has 10 residues. Trimming removed 5 bases at V and 4 bases at J, with 5 bases between. Written as DNA, the CDR3 is TGCAGTGCTGGGGTCTATGGCTACACCTTC. Protein sequence: CSAGVYGYTF.

This chain connects TRBV11-2 to TRBJ1-1; D is perhaps TRBD1 (5 bases). The CDR3 contains 14 residues. In germline, CDR1 is SGHAT, CDR2 FQNNGV. Trimming pared 5 bases from V and 1 base from J, leaving 11 bases between. CDR3 DNA: TGTGCCAGCAGCCCCTCGGGGGGGAACACTGAAGCTTTCTTT. This encodes CASSPSGGNTEAFF.